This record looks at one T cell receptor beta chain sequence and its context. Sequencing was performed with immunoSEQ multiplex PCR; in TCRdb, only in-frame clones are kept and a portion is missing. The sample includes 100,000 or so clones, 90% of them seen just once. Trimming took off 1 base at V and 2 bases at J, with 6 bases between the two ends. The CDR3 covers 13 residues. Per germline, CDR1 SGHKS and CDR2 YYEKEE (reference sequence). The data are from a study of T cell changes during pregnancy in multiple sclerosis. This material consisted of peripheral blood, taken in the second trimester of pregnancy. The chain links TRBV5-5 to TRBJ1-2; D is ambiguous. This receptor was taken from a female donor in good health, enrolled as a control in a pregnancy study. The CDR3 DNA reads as TGTGCCAGCAGCTTGCAGGCGAACTATGGCTACACCTTC. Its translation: CASSLQANYGYTF.